Presented here are 27 T cell receptor beta chains from one specimen sequenced in a study of CD8 T cells in ankylosing spondylitis. MiXCR, run by TCRdb on the 5' RACE reads, gives a single entry per CDR3 protein. The sample holds roughly 250,000 distinct CDR3 sequences; about 10% are singletons and the top ten take 2.6%. The sequenced sample was blood, either unsorted or a sorted T cell fraction (not recorded which). The receptors shown here come from a male donor with ankylosing spondylitis or in good health (not recorded which).

This clonotype was detected a few times. The chain links TRBV18 to TRBJ2-5, with D unclear. The germline V and J ends were trimmed by 3 bases and 2 bases, with 10 bases remaining between them. Germline lookup yields CDR1 KGHSH and CDR2 LQKENI. The CDR3 has 14 amino acids. Written as DNA, the CDR3 is TGTGCCAGCTCACCCCCGTCCTTACAAGAGACCCAGTACTTC. Translation: CASSPPSLQETQYF.

Turning to this clonotype: Possible read error: a much larger clone is one base away. The chain carries TRBV12-3 or TRBV12-4 and TRBJ2-3; 13 nucleotides line up with TRBD2. The CDR3 is made up of 18 amino acids. CDR3 in DNA: TGTGCCAGCAGTTTAGAACTAGCGGGGGGGCCCTACACAGATCCGCAGTATTTT. This gives the protein CASSLELAGGPYTDPQYF.

This clonotype was observed a handful of times. The rearrangement links TRBV6-2 or TRBV6-3 to TRBJ2-2, with D hard to call. Germline CDR1 reads MNHEY; CDR2 reads SVGEGT. Trimming shortened V by 7 bases and J by 6 bases, and 15 bases separated the two germline ends. CDR3 length: 14 amino acids. Written as DNA, the CDR3 is TGTGCCAGCACCTCCCCCGTCCAGGCCGGGGAGCTGTTTTTT. Translated, it gives CASTSPVQAGELFF.

The count of this clonotype is one. A read error may account for a junction end that differs from germline. The chain combines TRBV2 with TRBJ2-3, with 7 nucleotides matching TRBD2. The length of the CDR3 is 18 residues. The germline V gene has CDR1 SNHLY and CDR2 FYNNEI. The CDR3: CVSSEARQLSGGTDTQYF. DNA for the CDR3: TGTGTCAGCAGTGAAGCGCGACAGTTGAGCGGGGGCACAGATACGCAGTATTTT.

The table lists this clonotype with many counts. The rearrangement joins TRBV5-1 to TRBJ1-1, with D possibly matching TRBD1 (6 bases). This CDR3 has 14 residues. The V gene's germline CDR1 is SGHRS and CDR2 YFSETQ. The V end lost 5 bases, the J end lost 3 bases, and 14 bases lay between the germline ends. The CDR3 sequence is CASRRSGVDTEAFF. The CDR3 coding sequence is TGCGCCAGCAGACGTTCAGGGGTAGACACTGAAGCTTTCTTT.

There are many counts of this clonotype. The chain has TRBV7-2 and TRBJ2-1; 9 bases are shared with TRBD2. V lost 0 bases and J lost 10; bases outside the gene matches: 4. The CDR3 totals 14 residues. The germline gives CDR1 SGHTA, CDR2 FQGNSA. CDR3 sequence: CASSLARLAGEQFF. As DNA, the CDR3 is TGTGCCAGCAGCTTAGCGCGTCTAGCGGGAGAGCAGTTCTTC. Using reference TRBV7-2 and TRBJ2-1 for the parts outside the CDR3, the full variable domain is GAGVSQSPSNKVTEKGKDVELRCDPISGHTALYWYRQSLGQGLEFLIYFQGNSAPDKSGLPSDRFSAERTGGSVSTLTIQRTQQEDSAVYLCASSLARLAGEQFFGPGTRLTVL.

There are many counts of this clonotype. This chain links TRBV12-3 or TRBV12-4 with TRBJ2-1; D uncertain. CDR3 length equals 11 residues. V dropped 3 bases and J dropped 12 bases, with 9 bases sitting between them. This CDR3 is CASSFNQRQFF. The DNA for the CDR3 is TGTGCCAGCAGTTTTAATCAACGGCAGTTCTTC.

This clonotype has only a few counts. The CDR3 nucleotides read TGTGCCAGTAGGTCCGGGCCTAGGGAGACCCAGTACTTC. Translated, it gives CASRSGPRETQYF. The genes are TRBV19 and TRBJ2-5; D not certain. CDR1 is LNHDA and CDR2 is SQIVND in the germline V gene (reference sequence). The CDR3 length is 13 residues. V gave up 6 bases and J gave up 5 bases, with 13 bases separating them.

This clonotype occurred many times. The chain recombines TRBV12-3 or TRBV12-4 with TRBJ1-1; D is unclear. V lost 3 bases and J lost 4, with 12 bases in between. The CDR3 spans 14 residues. This chain's CDR3 is CASSFTYDGTEAFF. The CDR3 DNA is TGTGCCAGCAGTTTCACCTACGACGGCACTGAAGCTTTCTTT.

This sequence joins TRBV3-1 and TRBJ1-1; unclear D gene. Per germline, CDR1 LGHDT and CDR2 YNNKEL (reference sequence). V dropped 4 bases and J dropped 4 bases, with 13 bases sitting between them. This CDR3 region has 14 residues. This CDR3 reads CASSPPGGGTEAFF. CDR3 nucleotide sequence: TGTGCCAGCAGCCCACCCGGAGGAGGCACTGAAGCTTTCTTT.

CDR3 sequence (DNA): TGTGCCTGGAGTGCCTCCCAGGTAAAGCAGTACTTC. Translating it yields CAWSASQVKQYF. V gene TRBV30 combines with J gene TRBJ2-7; no reliable D call. The germline CDR1 and CDR2 sequences are GTSNPN and SVGIG (reference sequence). The CDR3 consists of 12 residues. Trimming took 1 base from V and 8 from J, leaving 12 bases between them. The variable domain in full, with the rest retrieved from reference TRBV30 and TRBJ2-7, is SQTIHQWPATLVQPVGSPLSLECTVEGTSNPNLYWYRQAAGRGLQLLFYSVGIGQISSEVPQNLSASRPQDRQFILSSKKLLLSDSGFYLCAWSASQVKQYFGPGTRLTVT.

This clonotype was observed many times. J is TRBJ1-1 and V is TRBV5-4; tentatively, D is TRBD1 (6 bases). V dropped 0 bases and J dropped 7 bases, with 10 bases sitting between them. Looked up from germline, CDR1 is SGHNT and CDR2 is YYREEE (reference sequence). The CDR3 has 13 amino acids. The CDR3 sequence is CASSLAGQIEAFF. For the CDR3, the DNA is TGTGCCAGCAGCTTGGCCGGACAGATTGAAGCTTTCTTT.

This clonotype was picked up a small number of times. Written as DNA, the CDR3 is TGTGCCAGTAGTATCCTCTGGGGGGGATCTGATGGCTACACCTTC. Protein sequence: CASSILWGGSDGYTF. V gene TRBV19 combines with J gene TRBJ1-2, with D tentatively TRBD1 (5 bases). The CDR3 has 15 residues. The germline CDR1 and CDR2 sequences are LNHDA and SQIVND (reference sequence). V shed 3 bases and J shed 6 bases, with 17 bases lying between them. Looking up the rest from reference TRBV19 and TRBJ1-2 gives the full variable domain: DGGITQSPKYLFRKEGQNVTLSCEQNLNHDAMYWYRQDPGQGLRLIYYSQIVNDFQKGDIAEGYSVSREKKESFPLTVTSAQKNPTAFYLCASSILWGGSDGYTFGSGTRLTVV.

At least ten counts were recorded for this clonotype. The V call is TRBV5-1, the J call TRBJ2-1; 9 positions match TRBD1. The length of the CDR3 is 15 residues. V shed 3 bases, J shed 2 bases, and the junction held 3 bases outside the gene matches. CDR1 is SGHRS and CDR2 is YFSETQ in the germline V gene. CDR3 region: CASSSQGAPYNEQFF. CDR3 sequence (DNA): TGCGCCAGCAGCTCACAGGGGGCCCCCTACAATGAGCAGTTCTTC.

This clonotype occurred many times. The chain links TRBV7-9 to TRBJ2-5; no reliable D call. The CDR3 is 12 amino acids. From germline, CDR1 is SEHNR and CDR2 FQNEAQ (reference sequence). With 5 bases removed from V and 5 bases from J, the gap between germline ends came to 9 bases. CDR3 sequence (DNA): TGTGCCAGCAGCCGCAATTGGGAGACCCAGTACTTC. Encoded protein: CASSRNWETQYF.

The rearrangement uses TRBV7-9 and TRBJ1-3; no reliable D call. V lost 2 bases and J lost 0, with 5 bases in between. Germline V lookup: CDR1 SEHNR, CDR2 FQNEAQ (reference sequence). The CDR3 spans 14 residues. The CDR3 spells CASSLQTSGNTIYF. Written as DNA, the CDR3 is TGTGCCAGCAGCTTACAGACCTCTGGAAACACCATATATTTT.

This clonotype was detected ten times or more. This chain links TRBV25-1 with TRBJ1-3; unclear D gene. Trimming left V 0 bases short and J 4 bases short, with 10 bases between. CDR1 is MGHDK and CDR2 is SYGVNS in the germline V gene. The CDR3 length is 15 residues. As DNA, the CDR3 is TGTGCCAGCAGTGAATACGGAGAGCCCGGAAACACCATATATTTT. This encodes CASSEYGEPGNTIYF. The variable domain in full, with the rest retrieved from reference TRBV25-1 and TRBJ1-3, is EADIYQTPRYLVIGTGKKITLECSQTMGHDKMYWYQQDPGMELHLIHYSYGVNSTEKGDLSSESTVSRIRTEHFPLTLESARPSHTSQYLCASSEYGEPGNTIYFGEGSWLTVV.

This clonotype has at least ten counts. The V call is TRBV29-1, the J call TRBJ2-1; TRBD1 might be the D (5 bases). CDR3 size: 11 residues. The germline V gene encodes CDR1 SQVTM and CDR2 ANQGSEA. The V end was cut by 3 bases, the J end by 7 bases, with 7 bases between. The CDR3 bases are TGCAGCGTTGACAAGGGGAATGAGCAGTTCTTC. It codes for CSVDKGNEQFF.

The table lists this clonotype with a few counts. The chain employs TRBV7-9 and TRBJ2-3; 7 nucleotides line up with TRBD1. The CDR3 has 15 residues. V lost 2 bases and J lost 0; bases outside the gene matches: 2. The V gene's germline CDR1 is SEHNR and CDR2 FQNEAQ (reference sequence). The CDR3 loop is CASSLTQGSTDTQYF. CDR3 sequence (DNA): TGTGCCAGCAGCTTAACACAGGGGAGCACAGATACGCAGTATTTT.

The rearrangement links TRBV29-1 to TRBJ2-1, with a weak D call TRBD2 (6 bases). Trimming took off 3 bases at V and 7 bases at J, with 22 bases between the two ends. CDR1 is SQVTM, CDR2 ANQGSEA, per germline. This CDR3 contains 16 residues. CDR3 DNA sequence: TGCAGCGTTGACGGTGGGGGGAGAGCCTTTGGTAATGAGCAGTTCTTC. Amino acids: CSVDGGGRAFGNEQFF.

This clonotype was seen many times. The rearrangement uses TRBV5-1 and TRBJ1-2; the D is unclear. V lost 3 bases, J lost 7 bases, and 16 bases lay in between. This CDR3 is built from 14 residues. Germline CDR1 and CDR2: SGHRS and YFSETQ. For the CDR3, the DNA is TGCGCCAGCAGCTCCGGCGGGCTAGGTGGTGGCTACACCTTC. Translation gives CASSSGGLGGGYTF.

In its sample, this clonotype was seen a few times. This chain connects TRBV7-9 to TRBJ2-7, with 7 bases aligning to TRBD2. CDR1 is SEHNR and CDR2 is FQNEAQ in the germline V gene (reference sequence). This CDR3 is built from 15 residues. V lost 5 bases to trimming and J lost 4 bases; unmatched junction nucleotides: 11. This chain's CDR3 is CASSRGGPPDYEQYF. In DNA, the CDR3 is TGTGCCAGCAGCCGCGGGGGACCGCCAGATTACGAGCAGTACTTC. Combining the CDR3 with reference TRBV7-9 and TRBJ2-7 gives the whole variable domain DTGVSQNPRHKITKRGQNVTFRCDPISEHNRLYWYRQTLGQGPEFLTYFQNEAQLEKSRLLSDRFSAERPKGSFSTLEIQRTEQGDSAMYLCASSRGGPPDYEQYFGPGTRLTVT.

There are many counts of this clonotype. This chain uses TRBV28 with TRBJ2-1; TRBD2 matches 7 bases. From germline, CDR1 is MDHEN and CDR2 SYDVKM. With 4 bases clipped from V and 4 bases from J, the junction kept 10 bases outside the gene matches. The CDR3 consists of 16 residues. The CDR3 spells CASSSRGRAGYNEQFF. The CDR3 DNA is TGTGCCAGCAGTTCCCGCGGGAGAGCGGGATACAATGAGCAGTTCTTC. The full variable domain, with the rest looked up from reference TRBV28 and TRBJ2-1, is DVKVTQSSRYLVKRTGEKVFLECVQDMDHENMFWYRQDPGLGLRLIYFSYDVKMKEKGDIPEGYSVSREKKERFSLILESASTNQTSMYLCASSSRGRAGYNEQFFGPGTRLTVL.

This clonotype has ten or more counts. V and J are TRBV20-1 and TRBJ2-7; D possibly corresponds to TRBD2 (5 bases). CDR1 and CDR2 (germline): DFQATT, SNEGSKA (reference sequence). With 1 base removed from V and 1 base from J, the gap between germline ends came to 14 bases. The CDR3 is made up of 15 amino acids. Here the CDR3 reads CSARGRAAPSYEQYF. The CDR3 nucleotides are TGCAGTGCTAGAGGGAGAGCGGCCCCTTCCTACGAGCAGTACTTC.

As for this clonotype: It may be a read error: a sequence one base away is much more abundant. The chain links TRBV6-5 to TRBJ2-7; TRBD1 is a possible D gene (6 bases). The CDR3 has 15 residues. CDR1 is MNHEY, CDR2 SVGAGI, per germline. CDR3 bases: TGTGCCAGCAGTTACTCGAGTACAGGGACCTACGAGCGGTACTTC. Translated: CASSYSSTGTYERYF.

In its sample, this clonotype was seen many times. The chain combines TRBV15 with TRBJ1-1, with D hard to call. Looked up from germline, CDR1 is LNHNV and CDR2 is YYDKDF (reference sequence). The V gene lost 5 bases and the J gene lost 4 bases, with 5 bases spanning the gap. This CDR3 comprises 11 residues. The CDR3 loop reads CATSVSTEAFF. CDR3 DNA: TGTGCCACCAGCGTGAGCACTGAAGCTTTCTTT.

This chain joins TRBV21-1 and TRBJ1-5; TRBD1 reflects the table's D call only, with no check against the DNA. TRBV21-1 counts as a pseudogene. The CDR3 has 19 amino acids. The CDR3 here is CASSKTRGVKTLTDQPQHF. CDR3 bases: TGTGCCAGCAGCAAAACCCGGGGTGTAAAAACACTTACCGATCAGCCCCAGCATTTT.